These 14 T cell receptor beta chains share one sample of origin, sequenced in a study of T cell responses to AZD1222 COVID-19 vaccine. Using immunoSEQ multiplex PCR, the repertoire was profiled, and TCRdb retains in-frame clones only, with some absent. Of approximately 120,000 clones listed, approximately 91% are singletons. This specimen was peripheral blood, taken on day 0 of AZD1222 vaccination. The receptor source for this set is an adult in good health.

This clone was detected once. This CDR3 reads CASSIRARGTGELFF. CDR3 coding DNA: TGTGCCAGTAGTATACGTGCAAGGGGGACCGGGGAGCTGTTTTTT. V gene TRBV19 combines with J gene TRBJ2-2; perhaps TRBD1 as D (6 bases). The germline V and J ends were trimmed by 2 bases and 5 bases, with 12 bases remaining between them. CDR3 length: 15 residues. Per the germline V gene, CDR1 is LNHDA and CDR2 is SQIVND (reference sequence).

The chain has TRBV18 and TRBJ1-2; 11 nucleotides line up with TRBD1. Germline values: CDR1 KGHSH, CDR2 LQKENI. The CDR3 extends over 14 amino acids. V shed 4 bases, J shed 8 bases, and the junction held 6 bases outside the gene matches. The CDR3 is CASSLQDRGLGYTF. CDR3 in DNA: TGTGCCAGCTCACTTCAGGACAGGGGGCTAGGCTACACCTTC.

The rearrangement uses TRBV10-1 and TRBJ2-3, with 13 bases that match TRBD2. Germline CDR1 and CDR2: WNHNN and SYGVQD (reference sequence). The trim removed 8 bases at V and 6 bases at J, leaving 5 bases unmatched. The CDR3 totals 14 residues. The CDR3 is CASSTSGGADTQYF. CDR3 coding DNA: TGCGCCAGCTCTACTAGCGGGGGGGCTGATACGCAGTATTTT.

This clone has just one count. The chain employs TRBV6-2 or TRBV6-3 and TRBJ2-7, with 10 bases identical to TRBD1. The germline V gene has CDR1 MNHEY and CDR2 SVGEGT. The V segment lost 5 bases and the J segment 5 bases; nucleotides outside the gene matches: 6. The CDR3 loop spans 14 amino acids. In DNA, the CDR3 is TGTGCCAGCAGTAGGGGACAGGGGAACGACGAGCAGTACTTC. Translation: CASSRGQGNDEQYF.

The J gene is TRBJ1-4, the V gene TRBV2, with 7 positions matching TRBD1. The germline CDR1 and CDR2 sequences are SNHLY and FYNNEI. This CDR3 is 13 amino acids long. The J segment lost 10 bases and the V segment lost 11 bases, leaving 13 bases of the junction unmatched. The CDR3 region is CACSTQGVGKLFF. Written as DNA, the CDR3 is TGTGCCTGCTCGACCCAGGGGGTGGGAAAACTGTTTTTT.

This rearrangement joins TRBV4-2 to TRBJ1-6; 8 nucleotides match TRBD1. V lost 0 bases, J lost 7 bases, and 11 bases stayed unmatched. Germline assignment: CDR1 LGHNA and CDR2 YNFKEQ. The CDR3 is 18 residues long. CDR3 DNA: TGTGCCAGCAGCCAAGAGAAGGGACAGGCAGGGTTAAATTCACCCCTCCACTTT. The encoded protein is CASSQEKGQAGLNSPLHF.

The CDR3 loop reads CASSPGQGNPPNQPQHF. In DNA form, the CDR3 reads TGCGCCAGCAGTCCCGGACAGGGAAATCCCCCCAATCAGCCCCAGCATTTT. J is TRBJ1-5 and V is TRBV23-1, with TRBD1 matching 8 bases. TRBV23-1 is placed among ORFs of uncertain function. V was pared by 4 bases and J by 3 bases, with 11 bases of the junction left unmatched. The CDR3 is 17 amino acids.

The chain couples TRBV5-1 to TRBJ1-6; a weak D match, TRBD1 (5 bases). CDR1 and CDR2 (germline): SGHRS, YFSETQ. CDR3 length: 15 amino acids. V dropped 1 base and J dropped 2 bases, with 7 bases sitting between them. The CDR3: CASSLLGAYNSPLHF. The CDR3 region has the DNA TGCGCCAGCAGCTTGTTAGGGGCCTATAATTCACCCCTCCACTTT.

The genes are TRBV5-6 and TRBJ1-1, with a weak D call TRBD1 (6 bases). Germline values: CDR1 SGHDT, CDR2 YYEEEE. CDR3 length: 12 residues. The V and J ends lost 2 bases and 7 bases respectively, with 9 bases between them. The CDR3 sequence is CASSLGGNEAFF. CDR3 coding DNA: TGTGCCAGCAGCTTAGGGGGAAATGAAGCTTTCTTT.

This clone was found a few times. The rearrangement joins TRBV6-1 to TRBJ2-4; D not certain. V dropped 4 bases and J dropped 0 bases, with 16 bases sitting between them. Germline CDR1 reads MNHNS; CDR2 reads SASEGT. This CDR3 has 17 amino acids. CDR3 amino acids: CASSAGLDPLAKNIQYF. DNA for the CDR3: TGTGCCAGCAGTGCAGGTTTAGATCCCTTAGCCAAAAACATTCAGTACTTC.

In its sample, this clone was seen once. The chain combines TRBV2 with TRBJ1-3; 8 bases line up with TRBD1. Trimming cost V 8 bases and J 0 bases; bases outside gene matches: 3. This CDR3 contains 14 residues. Germline lookup yields CDR1 SNHLY and CDR2 FYNNEI. The CDR3 DNA reads as TGTGCCAGCGGGACAGGAGTCTCTGGAAACACCATATATTTT. Protein sequence: CASGTGVSGNTIYF.

This rearrangement joins TRBV9 to TRBJ1-2; D unresolved. V was pared by 0 bases and J by 4 bases, with 13 bases between. CDR1 and CDR2 from the germline V gene are SGDLS and YYNGEE. This CDR3 contains 15 residues. This CDR3 reads CASSVGGDIGYGYTF. The CDR3 DNA reads TGTGCCAGCAGCGTAGGAGGAGACATAGGCTATGGCTACACCTTC.

V and J are TRBV7-9 and TRBJ2-7, with a possible D match to TRBD1 (7 bases). CDR3 size: 17 residues. V lost 3 bases, J lost 6 bases, and 24 bases lay in between. Per germline, CDR1 SEHNR and CDR2 FQNEAQ (reference sequence). The CDR3 reads CASSFRDSRRGYFEQYF. CDR3 sequence (DNA): TGTGCCAGCAGCTTCCGGGACAGCCGACGGGGGTACTTCGAGCAGTACTTC.

This clone was seen only a few times. The rearrangement links TRBV30 to TRBJ1-6, with D unresolved. There are 15 residues in the CDR3. The V gene's germline CDR1 is GTSNPN and CDR2 SVGIG (reference sequence). Trimming shortened V by 6 bases and J by 4 bases, and 16 bases separated the two germline ends. Here the CDR3 reads CACGRSQSYNSPLHF. DNA of the CDR3: TGTGCCTGTGGCCGCTCCCAATCGTATAATTCACCCCTCCACTTT.